This TCR beta chain was sequenced for a study of post-analysis software for immune sequencing data. Germline CDR1 and CDR2: DFQATT and SNEGSKA (reference sequence). The V gene lost 5 bases and the J gene lost 6 bases, with 10 bases spanning the gap. The CDR3 is made up of 12 amino acids. Study-level results: When patients were compared with controls, about five TRBV segments were more frequent, TRBV5-6, TRBV5-1 and TRBV20-1 among them. Same-batch preparations were strongly co-clustered by F measure. Relative to controls, patients with multiple sclerosis showed significantly lower normalized Chao1 diversity.

The TCR beta cDNA libraries contained unique molecular identifiers. Input amounts of 1 to 10 million T cells were used. These gave 500,000 or so cDNA molecules, so each molecule approximated one T cell. TCRdb used MiXCR to reprocess the PCR reads, holding one entry per CDR3 protein. The sample contains a few hundred thousand distinct CDR3 sequences, 30% to 40% of which appear only once. Regarding this clonotype: No antigen is known for it.

The chain carries TRBV20-1 and TRBJ2-2, with D tentatively TRBD1 (5 bases). The clonotype comes from a girl aged 2-17 years with multiple sclerosis. The specimen was blood. CDR3 sequence: CSAYRGSGELFF. As DNA, the CDR3 is TGCAGTGCTTATAGGGGTTCCGGGGAGCTGTTTTTT.